The 23 T cell receptor beta chains below were found in one sample sequenced in a study of blood T cells in healthy people across ages. A J-beta primer mix and a sample-barcoded 5' primer were used in a second PCR of roughly 6 to 12 cycles. TCRdb processed the 5' RACE reads anew with MiXCR; each CDR3 protein has one entry. Here the sample spans about 570,000 distinct CDR3 sequences, 25% to 30% being singletons. Sequences were obtained from blood. The receptors originated from a woman aged 70-85 years in good health.

This clonotype has a handful of counts. V usage is TRBV6-2 or TRBV6-3 and J usage is TRBJ1-2; D might be TRBD1 (6 bases). The V and J ends lost 2 bases and 4 bases respectively, with 8 bases between them. Germline assignment: CDR1 MNHEY and CDR2 SVGEGT. The CDR3 has 13 amino acids. CDR3 bases: TGTGCCAGCAGTTACAGGACAGCCTATGGCTACACCTTC. Translating gives CASSYRTAYGYTF.

The chain has TRBV5-4 and TRBJ1-2, with 7 bases matching TRBD1. The germline V gene has CDR1 SGHNT and CDR2 YYREEE (reference sequence). This CDR3 is built from 15 residues. V was pared by 2 bases and J by 5 bases, with 9 bases of the junction left unmatched. The CDR3 here is CASSLRQGQRYGYTF. CDR3 DNA sequence: TGTGCCAGCAGCTTAAGGCAGGGACAGCGGTATGGCTACACCTTC. Supplemented by reference TRBV5-4 and TRBJ1-2, the full variable domain reads ETGVTQSPTHLIKTRGQQVTLRCSSQSGHNTVSWYQQALGQGPQFIFQYYREEENGRGNFPPRFSGLQFPNYSSELNVNALELDDSALYLCASSLRQGQRYGYTFGSGTRLTVV.

The table lists this clonotype with a few counts. This chain links TRBV11-2 with TRBJ1-6; 7 bases line up with TRBD1. Germline V gene data show CDR1 as SGHAT and CDR2 as FQNNGV. The ends lost 2 bases at V and 6 bases at J; junction bases unmatched: 19. The CDR3 spans 20 residues. As DNA, the CDR3 is TGTGCCAGCAGCTTAATTGGTACAGGGGCCTCCGGGGGCGGTAATTCACCCCTCCACTTT. This gives the protein CASSLIGTGASGGGNSPLHF. Looking up the rest from reference TRBV11-2 and TRBJ1-6 gives the full variable domain: EAGVAQSPRYKIIEKRQSVAFWCNPISGHATLYWYQQILGQGPKLLIQFQNNGVVDDSQLPKDRFSAERLKGVDSTLKIQPAKLEDSAVYLCASSLIGTGASGGGNSPLHFGNGTRLTVT.

There are a few counts of this clonotype. The chain employs TRBV6-2 or TRBV6-3 and TRBJ1-2; D gene ambiguous. This CDR3 comprises 13 residues. The germline gives CDR1 MNHEY, CDR2 SVGEGT. V was trimmed by 6 bases and J by 2 bases, leaving 10 bases between them. The CDR3 sequence: CASREDVNYGYTF. As DNA, the CDR3 is TGTGCCAGCAGGGAGGACGTAAACTATGGCTACACCTTC.

J is TRBJ2-7 and V is TRBV5-6; possibly TRBD1 for D (5 bases). From germline, CDR1 is SGHDT and CDR2 YYEEEE. Trimming removed 4 bases at V and 2 bases at J, with 13 bases between. The length of the CDR3 is 14 residues. For the CDR3, the DNA is TGTGCCAGCAGCCGTCCAGGGAATACCTACGAGCAGTACTTC. Amino acid sequence: CASSRPGNTYEQYF.

The rearrangement uses TRBV7-9 and TRBJ1-4, with 9 bases aligning to TRBD1. J lost 8 bases, V lost 0 bases, and 4 bases had no gene match. The CDR3 extends over 15 amino acids. CDR1 SEHNR and CDR2 FQNEAQ come from the germline V gene (reference sequence). This CDR3 reads CASSLAGDRDEKLFF. The DNA of the CDR3 is TGTGCCAGCAGCTTAGCGGGGGACAGGGACGAAAAACTGTTTTTT.

This chain links TRBV3-1 with TRBJ1-3, with D hard to call. The CDR3 has 16 amino acids. The germline V gene encodes CDR1 LGHDT and CDR2 YNNKEL (reference sequence). Trimming removed 1 base from V and 0 bases from J, with 10 bases in between. CDR3 sequence reads: CASSQGKGHSGNTIYF. The CDR3, as DNA: TGTGCCAGCAGCCAAGGGAAGGGTCACTCTGGAAACACCATATATTTT.

The gene calls are TRBV6-5 and TRBJ2-5, with D perhaps assigned TRBD1 or TRBD2 (5 bases each). CDR3 size: 13 residues. Between the trimmed V and J ends, which lost 4 bases and 5 bases, there was a span of 11 bases. From germline, CDR1 is MNHEY and CDR2 SVGAGI. DNA of the CDR3: TGTGCCAGCAGTTGGGGGATTTTGGAGACCCAGTACTTC. Amino acid sequence: CASSWGILETQYF.

This clonotype was seen once. One end of the junction fails to match germline, which may point to a read error. The rearrangement uses TRBV15 and TRBJ2-1; TRBD1 agrees at 7 bases. This CDR3 region has 18 residues. Germline values: CDR1 LNHNV, CDR2 YYDKDF (reference sequence). The CDR3 loop reads CATSRERGGPLSYNELFF. CDR3 coding DNA: TGTGCCACCAGCAGAGAGAGAGGGGGCCCCCTCTCCTACAATGAGCTGTTCTTC.

The rearrangement links TRBV29-1 to TRBJ1-1; D is unresolved. With 0 bases removed from V and 1 base from J, the gap between germline ends came to 6 bases. This CDR3 comprises 13 residues. Germline V gene sequence: CDR1 SQVTM, CDR2 ANQGSEA. DNA for the CDR3: TGCAGCGTTGAAGAACACCAGAACACTGAAGCTTTCTTT. Translating gives CSVEEHQNTEAFF.

In this sample, this clonotype turned up a few times. This chain connects TRBV25-1 to TRBJ2-5; D not resolved. Germline V CDR1 and CDR2: MGHDK, SYGVNS. Trimming removed 1 base at V and 1 base at J, with 4 bases between. This CDR3 is 13 amino acids long. CDR3 nucleotides: TGTGCCAGCAGTGAATTGGTCCAAGAGACCCAGTACTTC. Protein product: CASSELVQETQYF.

This CDR3 reads CASSAGLDSYNEQFF. CDR3 coding DNA: TGTGCCAGCAGCGCTGGACTAGACTCCTACAATGAGCAGTTCTTC. This chain links TRBV9 with TRBJ2-1; 7 bases align to TRBD2. The CDR3 length is 15 residues. J lost 0 bases, V lost 3 bases, and 3 bases had no gene match. Germline CDR1 reads SGDLS; CDR2 reads YYNGEE.

This clonotype appeared a few times. In DNA form, the CDR3 reads TGTGCCAGCAGTTACGCAGCTAATTCACCCCTCCACTTT. Translated, it gives CASSYAANSPLHF. The chain has TRBV6-2 or TRBV6-3 and TRBJ1-6, with D unresolved. There are 13 residues in the CDR3. V lost 2 bases and J lost 6, with 5 bases in between. Germline values: CDR1 MNHEY, CDR2 SVGEGT.

The sample holds a few counts of this clonotype. Mismatch with germline at one junction end may stem from a read error. This CDR3 reads CASSLAGISNEQLF. In DNA form, the CDR3 reads TGTGCCAGCAGCTTAGCCGGGATCAGCAATGAGCAGCTCTTC. This sequence joins TRBV7-9 and TRBJ2-5; TRBD2 might be the D (5 bases). Germline assignment: CDR1 SEHNR and CDR2 FQNEAQ (reference sequence). The CDR3 spans 14 residues.

V gene TRBV11-2 combines with J gene TRBJ1-1; no firm D call. Trimming removed 2 bases from V and 1 base from J, with 11 bases in between. The CDR3 sequence is 15 residues long. Germline assignment: CDR1 SGHAT and CDR2 FQNNGV. CDR3 protein: CASSLSGHSNTEAFF. The CDR3 DNA follows: TGTGCCAGCAGCTTAAGTGGGCATTCGAACACTGAAGCTTTCTTT.

The J gene is TRBJ2-5, the V gene TRBV5-1, with 10 bases identical to TRBD1. V lost 4 bases to trimming and J lost 4 bases; unmatched junction nucleotides: 7. Per germline, CDR1 SGHRS and CDR2 YFSETQ. CDR3 size: 15 residues. As DNA, the CDR3 is TGCGCCAGCAGCCCAGGGGACAGGGGTGGAGAGACCCAGTACTTC. This translates into CASSPGDRGGETQYF.

In its sample, this clonotype was seen a few times. The rearrangement uses TRBV6-2 or TRBV6-3 and TRBJ2-5; 8 bases line up with TRBD2. The end of the DNA fits TRBJ2-7 better, so the J call may be wrong. CDR1 is MNHEY and CDR2 is SVGEGT in the germline V gene. CDR3 size: 15 residues. The CDR3 DNA follows: TGTGCCAGCAGTTTAGAAGCGGGGGCCTCCTACGAGCAGTACTTC. This encodes CASSLEAGASYEQYF.

In this sample, this clonotype turned up many times. The chain carries TRBV30 and TRBJ2-3, with TRBD2 identical over 8 bases. The CDR3 is made up of 14 amino acids. V lost 6 bases and J lost 1; bases outside the gene matches: 6. Per the germline V gene, CDR1 is GTSNPN and CDR2 is SVGIG (reference sequence). The DNA for the CDR3 is TGTGCCTGTGGAACGGGGGGGCGCACAGATACGCAGTATTTT. Translation gives CACGTGGRTDTQYF.

This clonotype was seen more than once but under ten times. The genes are TRBV6-1 and TRBJ1-3; 7 nucleotides match TRBD1. Germline CDR1 and CDR2: MNHNS and SASEGT. This CDR3 is 16 amino acids long. V gave up 4 bases and J gave up 2 bases; unmatched junction bases: 8. CDR3: CASSVESGTAGNTIYF. The CDR3 DNA follows: TGTGCCAGCAGTGTCGAATCCGGGACAGCTGGAAACACCATATATTTT.

The rearrangement links TRBV7-3 to TRBJ1-2, with D possibly being TRBD1 (5 bases). The CDR3 is 14 residues long. V lost 5 bases, J lost 3 bases, and 13 bases lay in between. Germline V gene data show CDR1 as SGHTA and CDR2 as FQGTGA. CDR3 residues: CASSPQTDYYGYTF. CDR3 coding DNA: TGTGCCAGCAGCCCCCAGACAGACTACTATGGCTACACCTTC.

This clonotype has just a few counts. The chain has TRBV11-3 and TRBJ2-5; D not certain. Germline CDR1 and CDR2: SGHNT and YENEEA. Trimming stripped 1 base from V and 4 bases from J, with 10 bases between. This CDR3 contains 14 residues. The CDR3, as DNA: TGTGCCAGCAGCTTAGGGCCCCAAGGAGAGACCCAGTACTTC. Encoded protein: CASSLGPQGETQYF.

This clonotype was detected a few times. The J gene is TRBJ2-1, the V gene TRBV14, with TRBD1 matching over 7 bases. This CDR3 comprises 14 residues. Germline V gene sequence: CDR1 SGHDN, CDR2 FVKESK. V lost 2 bases, J lost 12 bases, and 10 bases stayed unmatched. The CDR3 loop is CASSQTNRGLRQFF. CDR3 DNA sequence: TGTGCCAGCAGCCAAACAAACAGGGGCTTGAGGCAGTTCTTC. Filled out from reference TRBV14 and TRBJ2-1, the complete variable domain reads EAGVTQFPSHSVIEKGQTVTLRCDPISGHDNLYWYRRVMGKEIKFLLHFVKESKQDESGMPNNRFLAERTGGTYSTLKVQPAELEDSGVYFCASSQTNRGLRQFFGPGTRLTVL.

This clonotype was seen a few times. The V gene is TRBV29-1, the J gene TRBJ2-5, with a weak D call TRBD2 (5 bases). There are 14 residues in the CDR3. The ends were cut back, 5 bases at V and 1 base at J, with 14 bases in the middle. The V gene's germline CDR1 is SQVTM and CDR2 ANQGSEA. CDR3 in DNA: TGCAGCGTTTTTGGCAGAGGGAGCCAAGAGACCCAGTACTTC. This translates into CSVFGRGSQETQYF.